This is a list of T cell receptor beta chains from one sample in a study of identical twins. TCRdb reprocessed the 5' RACE reads via MiXCR and lists one record per CDR3 protein. The sample shows a few hundred thousand distinct CDR3 sequences, more than 13% of them seen only once. These same records also appear under a second study, on yellow fever vaccine responses in identical twins.

What was sequenced was CD4+ T cells sorted from blood. The receptor set was obtained from a young woman in good health. The CDR3 runs from the conserved cysteine through the conserved F or W. D genes are given only for firm matches. Part of the rows lack a size; the others show once, few, many or a class for expanded clones.

D	length	V	size	J	DNA	CDR3
NA	13	TRBV6-1	NA	TRBJ2-7	TGTGCCAGCAGTAGGGGGGAACCCTACGAGCAGTACTTC	CASSRGEPYEQYF
TRBD2	15	TRBV5-4	few	TRBJ2-5	TGTGCCAGCAGCCCTACGGGAGGAGGCCAAGAGACCCAGTACTTC	CASSPTGGGQETQYF
TRBD2	16	TRBV20-1	NA	TRBJ2-7	TGCAGTGCCGAGGGCGAGTGGGGGACTAGATCGGCCGAGCAGTACTTC	CSAEGEWGTRSAEQYF
NA	13	TRBV7-2	NA	TRBJ2-1	TGTGCCAGCAGCCCCAACTCCTACAATGAGCAGTTCTTC	CASSPNSYNEQFF
NA	13	TRBV20-1	NA	TRBJ2-7	TGCAGTGCTAGAGTGAGGGGAGTGCACGAGCAGTACTTC	CSARVRGVHEQYF
TRBD2	15	TRBV7-2	few	TRBJ2-7	TGTGCCAGCACCCATCCGCCAGCGGGGCATTACGAGCAGTACTTC	CASTHPPAGHYEQYF
NA	20	TRBV28	NA	TRBJ2-7	TGTGCCAGCAGTTTCCCTCCCAGGACAGGGCAAGGTACTAGCGGTTACGAGCAGTACTTC	CASSFPPRTGQGTSGYEQYF
TRBD2	15	TRBV6-5	few	TRBJ2-1	TGTGCCAGCAGTTCCCCAGCGGGAGGAAACAATGAGCAGTTCTTC	CASSSPAGGNNEQFF
NA	15	TRBV13	NA	TRBJ2-7	TGTGCCAGCAGCCGACGGGACTCGCCGGTAGGGGAGCAGTACTTC	CASSRRDSPVGEQYF
NA	16	TRBV5-1	NA	TRBJ2-3	TGCGCCAGCAGCTTGGGGAAGGGCCCTAGCACAGATACGCAGTATTTT	CASSLGKGPSTDTQYF
NA	14	TRBV7-9	few	TRBJ2-1	TGTGCCAGCAGCTTAGCGGGAGCTCTTGGTGAGCAGTTCTTC	CASSLAGALGEQFF
TRBD2	16	TRBV7-8	NA	TRBJ2-3	TGTGCCAGCAGCTCCGCTGCGGGGACTAGCGCAGATACGCAGTATTTT	CASSSAAGTSADTQYF
TRBD1	15	TRBV5-5	NA	TRBJ1-5	TGTGCCAGCAGCTTGGGGGACAGTACCAATCAGCCCCAGCATTTT	CASSLGDSTNQPQHF
TRBD1	14	TRBV10-3	NA	TRBJ1-2	TGTGCCATCAGGACCGGGACAGGGGTCTATGGCTACACCTTC	CAIRTGTGVYGYTF
NA	13	TRBV12-3/TRBV12-4	NA	TRBJ2-7	TGTGCCAGCAGTGACAGGTCCAACTACGAGCAGTACTTC	CASSDRSNYEQYF
NA	14	TRBV7-8	NA	TRBJ2-3	TGTGCCAGCAGCTTACAGGGTGTTGGAGATACGCAGTATTTT	CASSLQGVGDTQYF
NA	16	TRBV9	few	TRBJ2-2	TGTGCCAGCAGCGTCTCCGGTGGTTCGGACACCGGGGAGCTGTTTTTT	CASSVSGGSDTGELFF
NA	14	TRBV28	NA	TRBJ2-3	TGTGCCAGCAGGGGCGGACCGAGCACAGATACGCAGTATTTT	CASRGGPSTDTQYF
TRBD1	17	TRBV7-9	many	TRBJ2-3	TGTGCCAGCAGCCCAGGGGGACAGGGGGCTCTGACAGATACGCAGTATTTT	CASSPGGQGALTDTQYF
NA	14	TRBV20-1	NA	TRBJ1-5	TGCAGTGCTCTCAACAGGGTTAGCAATCAGCCCCAGCATTTT	CSALNRVSNQPQHF
TRBD2	18	TRBV5-5	few	TRBJ2-4	TGTGCCAGCAGCTACCGGGGCGGGGGACTAACATTCCAAAACATTCAGTACTTC	CASSYRGGGLTFQNIQYF
NA	12	TRBV5-6	NA	TRBJ2-1	TGTGCCAGCAGCTTGATCTCCAATGAGCAGTTCTTC	CASSLISNEQFF
TRBD2	12	TRBV20-1	NA	TRBJ2-1	TGCACGGGACTAGCGGGAAATGATGAGCAGTTCTTC	CTGLAGNDEQFF
NA	15	TRBV5-6	many	TRBJ1-1	TGTGCCAGCAGCTTGGTCGGGACACCGAACACTGAAGCTTTCTTT	CASSLVGTPNTEAFF
NA	12	TRBV5-6	few	TRBJ1-2	TGTGCCAGCAGCTTGGTGGATAATGGCTACACCTTC	CASSLVDNGYTF
NA	17	TRBV7-2	few	TRBJ2-7	TGTGCCAGCAGCTTAGGGCCCCCCCAGATATTCTCCTACGAGCAGTACTTC	CASSLGPPQIFSYEQYF
NA	16	TRBV29-1	NA	TRBJ2-6	TGCAGCGTTGTTGTTGTCAGCTCTAGGGGGGCCAACGTCCTGACTTTC	CSVVVVSSRGANVLTF
NA	14	TRBV6-1	NA	TRBJ2-7	TGTGCCAGCAGTCGATATACTGGGGCCTACGAGCAGTACTTC	CASSRYTGAYEQYF
NA	13	TRBV3-1	NA	TRBJ1-1	TGTGCCAGCAGCCAAGAGTTCTACCTCCAAGCTTTCTTT	CASSQEFYLQAFF
NA	13	TRBV5-1	NA	TRBJ1-1	TGCGCCAGCACCTCGGGCCCACTGGCTGAAGCTTTCTTT	CASTSGPLAEAFF
NA	14	TRBV29-1	many	TRBJ2-1	TGCAGCGTTGACAGGCTAGCTGCCTACAATGAGCAGTTCTTC	CSVDRLAAYNEQFF
NA	14	TRBV3-1	few	TRBJ2-1	TGTGCCAGCAGCCACGGACGGGAGTACAATGAGCAGTTCTTC	CASSHGREYNEQFF
NA	19	TRBV20-1	NA	TRBJ2-4	TGCAGTGCCCCGGAGGCCCTCCAAGCCTATGGGGGAGCCAAAAACATTCAGTACTTC	CSAPEALQAYGGAKNIQYF
TRBD1	14	TRBV20-1	few	TRBJ1-6	TGCAGTGCCCTACGGGACAGAAACAATTCACCCCTCCACTTT	CSALRDRNNSPLHF
NA	16	TRBV7-2	NA	TRBJ2-3	TGTGCCAGCAGCGGCCGCGAGGGGCGAGTAGCAGATACGCAGTATTTT	CASSGREGRVADTQYF
TRBD1	13	TRBV5-1	few	TRBJ2-5	TGCGCCAGCCATGACAGGGGGCAAGAGACCCAGTACTTC	CASHDRGQETQYF
NA	15	TRBV3-1	few	TRBJ2-2	TGTGCCAGCAGCCAAGCGGCCAGCTACACCGGGGAGCTGTTTTTT	CASSQAASYTGELFF
TRBD1	14	TRBV10-3	NA	TRBJ2-2	TGTGCCATCCAGGGGGCGGCTGCCATCGGGGAGCTGTTTTTT	CAIQGAAAIGELFF
TRBD1	15	TRBV4-2	NA	TRBJ2-7	TGTGCCAGCAGCCAACAGGGGGCGCAGTCCTACGAGCAGTACTTC	CASSQQGAQSYEQYF
TRBD1	15	TRBV2	NA	TRBJ2-7	TGTGCCAGCAGTCTAAACAGGGGACCCTCCTACGAGCAGTACTTC	CASSLNRGPSYEQYF
TRBD1	15	TRBV7-2	many	TRBJ2-5	TGTGCCAGCAGCCCAATCCCGGGACAGGGAATATCCCAGTACTTC	CASSPIPGQGISQYF
TRBD1	14	TRBV11-2	many	TRBJ2-1	TGTGCCAGCAAACAGGGGTCCGCCGGGACTGAGCAGTTCTTC	CASKQGSAGTEQFF
NA	12	TRBV7-9	NA	TRBJ1-2	TGTGCCAGCAGCGAGACCGGAGCGGACTACACCTTC	CASSETGADYTF
TRBD2	15	TRBV27	few	TRBJ2-7	TGTGCCAGCAGTTTATCGCGCGGGAGCTACTACGAGCAGTACTTC	CASSLSRGSYYEQYF
NA	15	TRBV6-5	few	TRBJ1-1	TGTGCCAGCAGTTTAACGGACAGAAAGAACACTGAAGCTTTCTTT	CASSLTDRKNTEAFF
TRBD2	16	TRBV7-9	few	TRBJ2-1	TGTGCCAGCAGCTCCCCCTCCGGCGGGAGCAAGGGTGAGCAGTTCTTC	CASSSPSGGSKGEQFF